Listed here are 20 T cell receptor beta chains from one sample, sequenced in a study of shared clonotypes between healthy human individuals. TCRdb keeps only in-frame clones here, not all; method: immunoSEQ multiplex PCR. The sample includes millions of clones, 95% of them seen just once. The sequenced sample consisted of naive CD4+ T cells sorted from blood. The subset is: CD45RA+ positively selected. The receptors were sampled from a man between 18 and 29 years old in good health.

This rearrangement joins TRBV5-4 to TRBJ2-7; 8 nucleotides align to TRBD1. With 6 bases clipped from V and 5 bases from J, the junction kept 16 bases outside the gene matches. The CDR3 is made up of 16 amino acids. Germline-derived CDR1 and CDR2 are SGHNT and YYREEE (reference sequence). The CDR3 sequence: CASIDTVGQGADEQYF. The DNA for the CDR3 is TGTGCCAGCATCGATACTGTTGGGCAGGGGGCTGACGAGCAGTACTTC.

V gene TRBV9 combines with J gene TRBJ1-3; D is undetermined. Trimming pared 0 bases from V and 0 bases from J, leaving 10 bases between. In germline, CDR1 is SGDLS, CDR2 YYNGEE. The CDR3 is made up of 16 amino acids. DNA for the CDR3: TGTGCCAGCAGCGTAGGAGGGTCCACCTCTGGAAACACCATATATTTT. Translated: CASSVGGSTSGNTIYF.

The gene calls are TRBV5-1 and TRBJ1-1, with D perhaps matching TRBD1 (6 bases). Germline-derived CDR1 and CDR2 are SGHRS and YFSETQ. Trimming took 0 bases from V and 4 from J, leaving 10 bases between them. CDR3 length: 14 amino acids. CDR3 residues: CASSLDRALTEAFF. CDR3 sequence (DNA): TGCGCCAGCAGCTTGGACAGGGCCCTCACTGAAGCTTTCTTT.

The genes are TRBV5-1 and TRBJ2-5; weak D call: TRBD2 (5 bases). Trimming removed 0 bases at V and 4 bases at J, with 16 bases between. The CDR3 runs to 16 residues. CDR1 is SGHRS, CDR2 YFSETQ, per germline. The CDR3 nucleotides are TGCGCCAGCAGCTTGGCTCCAGGAGGAGGCATAGAGACCCAGTACTTC. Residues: CASSLAPGGGIETQYF.

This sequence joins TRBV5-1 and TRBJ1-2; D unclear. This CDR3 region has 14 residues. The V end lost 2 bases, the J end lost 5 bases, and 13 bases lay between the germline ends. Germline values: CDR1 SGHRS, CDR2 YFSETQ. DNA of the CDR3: TGCGCCAGCAGCTTCGGCGGAAAAGGGTATGGCTACACCTTC. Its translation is CASSFGGKGYGYTF.

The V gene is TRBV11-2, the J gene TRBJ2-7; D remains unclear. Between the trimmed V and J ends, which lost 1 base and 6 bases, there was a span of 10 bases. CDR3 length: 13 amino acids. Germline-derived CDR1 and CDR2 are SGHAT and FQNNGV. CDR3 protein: CASSLGRQFEQYF. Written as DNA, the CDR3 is TGTGCCAGCAGCTTAGGAAGGCAGTTCGAGCAGTACTTC.

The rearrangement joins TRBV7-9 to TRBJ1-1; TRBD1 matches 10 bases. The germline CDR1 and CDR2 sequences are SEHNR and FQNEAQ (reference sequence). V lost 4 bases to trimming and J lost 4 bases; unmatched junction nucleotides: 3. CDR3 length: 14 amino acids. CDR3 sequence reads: CASSSWDRGTEAFF. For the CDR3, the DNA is TGTGCCAGCAGCTCCTGGGACAGGGGCACTGAAGCTTTCTTT.

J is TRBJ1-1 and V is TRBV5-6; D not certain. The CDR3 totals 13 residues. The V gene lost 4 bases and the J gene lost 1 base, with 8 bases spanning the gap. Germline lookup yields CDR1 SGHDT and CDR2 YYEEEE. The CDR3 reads CASSATRNTEAFF. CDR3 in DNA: TGTGCCAGCAGCGCCACAAGGAACACTGAAGCTTTCTTT.

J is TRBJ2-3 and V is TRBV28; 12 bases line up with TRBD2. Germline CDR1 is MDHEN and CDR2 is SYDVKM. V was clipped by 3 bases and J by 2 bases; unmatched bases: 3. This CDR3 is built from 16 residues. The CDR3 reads CASSFTSGGSTDTQYF. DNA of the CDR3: TGTGCCAGCAGTTTCACTAGCGGGGGGTCCACAGATACGCAGTATTTT.

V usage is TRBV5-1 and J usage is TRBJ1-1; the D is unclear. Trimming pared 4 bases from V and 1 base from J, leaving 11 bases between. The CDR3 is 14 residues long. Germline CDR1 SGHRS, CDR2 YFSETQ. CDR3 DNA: TGCGCCAGCAGCCCTTTAAGTTCGAACACTGAAGCTTTCTTT. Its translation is CASSPLSSNTEAFF.

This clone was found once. The CDR3 protein is CASSPDGRVYEQYF. The CDR3 bases are TGTGCCAGCAGCCCAGACGGGAGGGTGTACGAGCAGTACTTC. The chain links TRBV9 to TRBJ2-7, with 8 bases lining up with TRBD2. The germline V gene has CDR1 SGDLS and CDR2 YYNGEE. V was clipped by 4 bases and J by 4 bases; unmatched bases: 7. CDR3 length equals 14 residues. The full variable domain, its missing parts supplied by reference TRBV9 and TRBJ2-7, is DSGVTQTPKHLITATGQRVTLRCSPRSGDLSVYWYQQSLDQGLQFLIQYYNGEERAKGNILERFSAQQFPDLHSELNLSSLELGDSALYFCASSPDGRVYEQYFGPGTRLTVT.

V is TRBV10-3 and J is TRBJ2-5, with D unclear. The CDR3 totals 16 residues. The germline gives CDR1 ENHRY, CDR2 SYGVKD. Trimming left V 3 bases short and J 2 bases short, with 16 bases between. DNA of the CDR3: TGTGCCATCAGTGATGTTGTACTTTCCAAGCAAGAGACCCAGTACTTC. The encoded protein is CAISDVVLSKQETQYF.

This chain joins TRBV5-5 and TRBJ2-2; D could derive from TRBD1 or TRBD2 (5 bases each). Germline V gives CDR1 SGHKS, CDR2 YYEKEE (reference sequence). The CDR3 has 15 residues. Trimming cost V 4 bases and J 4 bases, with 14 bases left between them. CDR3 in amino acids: CASSRMGESTGELFF. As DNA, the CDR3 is TGTGCCAGCAGCCGGATGGGGGAATCCACCGGGGAGCTGTTTTTT.

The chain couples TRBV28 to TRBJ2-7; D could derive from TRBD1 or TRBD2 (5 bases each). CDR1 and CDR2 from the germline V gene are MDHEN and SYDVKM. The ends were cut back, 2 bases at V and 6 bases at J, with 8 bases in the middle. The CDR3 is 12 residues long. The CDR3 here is CASSLEGPEQYF. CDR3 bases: TGTGCCAGCAGTTTAGAGGGGCCCGAGCAGTACTTC.

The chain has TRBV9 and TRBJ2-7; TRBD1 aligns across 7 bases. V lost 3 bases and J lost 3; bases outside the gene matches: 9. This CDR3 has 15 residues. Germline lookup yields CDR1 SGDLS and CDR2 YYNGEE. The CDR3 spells CASSAGLGGYYEQYF. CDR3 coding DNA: TGTGCCAGCAGCGCCGGGCTAGGGGGCTACTACGAGCAGTACTTC.

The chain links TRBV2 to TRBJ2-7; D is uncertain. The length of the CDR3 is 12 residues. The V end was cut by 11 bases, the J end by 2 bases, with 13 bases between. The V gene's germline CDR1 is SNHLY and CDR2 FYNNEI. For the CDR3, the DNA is TGTGCCGGCACACGGTTCGCCTACGAGCAGTACTTC. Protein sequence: CAGTRFAYEQYF.

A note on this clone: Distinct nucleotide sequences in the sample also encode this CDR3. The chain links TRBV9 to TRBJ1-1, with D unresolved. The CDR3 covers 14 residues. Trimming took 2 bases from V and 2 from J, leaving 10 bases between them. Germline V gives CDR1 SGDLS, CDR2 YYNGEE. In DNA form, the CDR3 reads TGTGCCAGCAGCGTCGGACCGACAAACACTGAAGCTTTCTTT. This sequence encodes CASSVGPTNTEAFF.

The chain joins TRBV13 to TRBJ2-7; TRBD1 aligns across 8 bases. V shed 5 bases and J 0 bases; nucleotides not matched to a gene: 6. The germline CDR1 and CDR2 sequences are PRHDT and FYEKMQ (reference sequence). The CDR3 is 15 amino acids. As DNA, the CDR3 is TGTGCCAGCAGCCCTGGGACAGGTCGCTCCTACGAGCAGTACTTC. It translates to CASSPGTGRSYEQYF.

Written as DNA, the CDR3 is TGTGCCAGCACCAACGGAGGCGGAATAAACACCGGGGAGCTGTTTTTT. This gives the protein CASTNGGGINTGELFF. The chain is built from TRBV11-2 and TRBJ2-2; a weak D match, TRBD2 (5 bases). V lost 7 bases and J 2 bases, leaving 17 bases between the germline ends. The germline CDR1 and CDR2 sequences are SGHAT and FQNNGV. The CDR3 extends over 16 amino acids.

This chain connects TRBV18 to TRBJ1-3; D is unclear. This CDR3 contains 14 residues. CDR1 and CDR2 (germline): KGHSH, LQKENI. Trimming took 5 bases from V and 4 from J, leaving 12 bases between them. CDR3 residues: CASSSDSTGNTIYF. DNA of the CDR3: TGTGCCAGCTCATCGGATAGCACAGGAAACACCATATATTTT.